This T cell receptor beta chain was sequenced for a study of blood T cell repertoires in COVID-19. Study-level information: COVID-19 samples, acute and convalescent, were from the United States, Italy and Spain. PBMCs, B-cell-depleted T cells, or T cells provided the cDNA or gDNA that made up the material.

Source study methods: For nucleated cells, counts were estimated from reference gene primer amplification. Assay used: immunoSEQ multiplex PCR; TCRdb lists only in-frame clones, some missing. That table gives V, J and clone size, and the DNA gave D and trimming. Here the sample spans about 88,000 clones, roughly 89% being singletons. The CDR3 consists of 15 residues. CDR1 KGHDR and CDR2 SFDVKD come from the germline V gene. V was pared by 2 bases and J by 2 bases, with 12 bases between. The TCR comes from a woman aged 80 or over with active COVID-19. This sequence joins TRBV24-1 and TRBJ2-7, with D hard to call. The specimen was peripheral blood. CDR3 region: CATSDSSQSAYEQYF. The CDR3 DNA follows: TGTGCCACCAGTGATTCCTCACAATCTGCCTACGAGCAGTACTTC.